What follows is one T cell receptor beta chain and its context. It lacks a known antigen. No much larger clone is present one base from it, and per-base qualities are unavailable. TCRbeta CDR3 regions were amplified from genomic DNA using the immunoSEQ Assay, a bias-controlled multiplex PCR. From the authors' description of their analysis: The number of nucleated cells in each sample was estimated from the amplification of reference gene primers within the assay. To quantify the absolute abundance of each unique TCRbeta CDR3 rearrangement, sequence reads were collapsed and filtered. For each sample, productive Simpson clonality was calculated as the square root of Simpson's diversity index across productive rearrangements. Not all clones reach the TCRdb copy of this immuneACCESS table, which keeps in-frame sequences only. Checked studies attribute under half of the gap to unresolved V genes and leave the rest unexplained. V and J calls and clone size are copied from that table; D and trimming were computed from the DNA. The sample yields more than 150,000 clones; 65% to 85% were counted once. The ten most abundant clones make up approximately 2.9% of the sample.

Deletion took 3 bases off V and 6 bases off J, with a span of 13 bases between the germline ends. Including the terminal cysteine and phenylalanine, the CDR3 comprises 14 residues. Only the CDR3 portion is preserved as DNA: 42 bases, with reading frame beginning at the first base. CDR1 and CDR2 are drawn from the germline V gene: SGHTA, FQGNSA. The entry originates in a study of blood T cell repertoires in COVID-19 (dated by TCRdb to about 2020). Regarding the research as a whole: Samples covering the acute and convalescent phases of COVID-19 were provided by collaborators in the United States, Italy and Spain. A freely available public database, intended as a resource for researchers studying the immune response to SARS-CoV-2, is where the repertoires were released. Deeply sampled blood TCRbeta repertoires from subjects exposed to, actively infected with, or recovered from COVID-19 were included in the dataset. Samples came from the ongoing ImmuneRACE study (first 160 participants) plus 1,254 subjects from 6 global collaborators. The prospective study material was composed of cDNA or gDNA derived from T cells, B-cell-depleted T cells, or PBMCs. A de-identified subject ID, COVID-19 status, age in years and sex were almost always included in the sample metadata. Where HLA class I and class II types were available, the types were taken from metadata supplied by the sample provider, not from assay-based typing. Results the study describes overall, beyond this receptor: How much clinical and demographic metadata was included differed by source and by participant, and the metadata was provided uncurated.

Collaborating institutions collected whole blood in K2EDTA tubes following their own protocols. For TCRbeta analysis, collaborator samples were shipped as frozen whole blood, as isolated PBMCs, or as DNA extracted from either sample type. The V and J genes are TRBV7-2 and TRBJ2-3; TRBD2 is a weak D gene call, 7 bases matching. The receptor's source is a woman aged 55-69 years with acute or convalescent COVID-19. The sequencing sample was made of peripheral blood. The sequence in DNA is TGTGCCAGCAGCTTCGGGGGGCCGAGGGATACGCAGTATTTT. Translated, this gives CASSFGGPRDTQYF.